This T cell receptor (beta chain) was captured by sequencing in a study of blood T cell repertoires in COVID-19. This clone was counted between two and nine times. Participant age was about 18 to 89 years, and participants resided in fewer than 30 US areas. CDR3 size: 13 residues. In germline, CDR1 is MNHEY, CDR2 SMNVEV (reference sequence). Between the trimmed V and J ends, which lost 5 bases and 1 base, there was a span of 8 bases. TCRdb's table, derived via immunoSEQ multiplex PCR, lists solely in-frame clones and lacks some. The table records 200,000 to 250,000 clones, roughly 85% of them present only once.

The TCR originated in a woman between 50 and 59 years old with acute COVID-19. Sequencing used PBMCs or T cells enriched from blood (not recorded which). This chain joins TRBV27 and TRBJ1-1; the D is unclear. DNA of the CDR3: TGTGCCAGCAGTCCCCGACAGAACACTGAAGCTTTCTTT. It is translated as CASSPRQNTEAFF.